These 31 T cell receptor beta chains originate from one sample sequenced in a study of neurological immune-mediated disorders. MiXCR, applied by TCRdb to the 5' RACE reads, yields one record per CDR3 protein. The sample has some 86,000 distinct CDR3 sequences; 2.5% to 3% are singletons. The sequenced material came from PBMCs. Receptor source: a woman younger than 45 with multiple sclerosis.

The sample holds many counts of this clonotype. The rearrangement links TRBV6-6 to TRBJ2-1, with 7 nucleotides matching TRBD1. CDR3 size: 14 residues. Germline lookup yields CDR1 MNHNY and CDR2 SVGAGI (reference sequence). V gave up 7 bases and J gave up 9 bases; unmatched junction bases: 12. CDR3 loop: CASKGPGGFSEQFF. The CDR3 nucleotides read TGTGCCAGCAAAGGGCCAGGGGGTTTCTCTGAGCAGTTCTTC.

This clonotype was recorded at least ten times. The CDR3 DNA reads as TGTGCCACCAGTGCGACTAGCGGGAAGTATGAGCAGTTCTTC. Amino acid sequence: CATSATSGKYEQFF. The chain uses TRBV24-1 and TRBJ2-1, with 11 bases that match TRBD2. Germline CDR1 and CDR2: KGHDR and SFDVKD. The CDR3 runs to 14 residues. The V and J ends lost 5 bases and 8 bases, in that order; junction bases with no gene match: 4.

This clonotype was detected many times. The chain combines TRBV20-1 with TRBJ2-3; possible D gene TRBD2, 5 bases. This CDR3 contains 14 residues. From germline, CDR1 is DFQATT and CDR2 SNEGSKA (reference sequence). V was shortened by 5 bases and J by 1 base, with 13 bases between the two germline ends. The CDR3 DNA is TGCAGTGCTGTCGGGGTAGCAGGCACAGATACGCAGTATTTT. Translation gives CSAVGVAGTDTQYF.

This clonotype was recorded many times. The rearrangement uses TRBV4-3 and TRBJ1-2; D remains ambiguous. The CDR3 runs 13 residues. Trimming shortened V by 0 bases and J by 7 bases, and 9 bases separated the two germline ends. CDR1 is LGHNA, CDR2 YSLEER, per germline. CDR3: CASSQDGRRGYTF. CDR3 nucleotide sequence: TGCGCCAGCAGCCAAGATGGCCGTCGTGGCTACACCTTC.

Many counts were recorded for this clonotype. This chain links TRBV7-6 with TRBJ2-1; D remains ambiguous. Deletions cut 8 bases from V and 0 bases from J, with 8 bases between. CDR1 is SGHVS and CDR2 is FNYEAQ in the germline V gene. CDR3 length: 13 amino acids. CDR3 sequence reads: CASGHYSYNEQFF. The CDR3 DNA reads as TGTGCCAGCGGTCACTACTCCTACAATGAGCAGTTCTTC.

In this sample, this clonotype turned up many times. The chain links TRBV18 to TRBJ1-4; D is uncertain. V was shortened by 8 bases and J by 8 bases, with 9 bases between the two germline ends. Germline V gene data show CDR1 as KGHSH and CDR2 as LQKENI. This CDR3 is 11 amino acids long. DNA for the CDR3: TGTGCCAGCAGCCCCGGGGAAAAACTGTTTTTT. Residues: CASSPGEKLFF.

With regard to this clonotype: This may arise from a read error, as a much more abundant clone is one base away. The chain employs TRBV12-3 or TRBV12-4 and TRBJ1-5; D remains unclear. The J call may not be correct, given that the DNA end is closer to TRBJ2-3. The CDR3 has 13 residues. DNA for the CDR3: TGTGCCAGCAGTTTCTCTCATAATCAGCCCCAGTATTTT. Translation gives CASSFSHNQPQYF.

This clonotype was counted at least ten times. This chain links TRBV7-8 with TRBJ2-3, with D perhaps TRBD1 (5 bases). Germline CDR1 is SGHVS and CDR2 is FQNEAQ. The CDR3 spans 14 residues. Trimming took 2 bases from V and 5 from J, leaving 11 bases between them. This chain's CDR3 is CASSLTGFVDTQYF. The CDR3 DNA is TGTGCCAGCAGCTTAACAGGATTTGTAGATACGCAGTATTTT.

This clonotype has at least ten counts. V and J are TRBV29-1 and TRBJ1-1; 7 positions match TRBD1. V shed 7 bases, J shed 0 bases, and the junction held 11 bases outside the gene matches. Germline V gene data show CDR1 as SQVTM and CDR2 as ANQGSEA. This CDR3 comprises 15 residues. The CDR3 protein is CSATDRVVMNTEAFF. CDR3 in DNA: TGCAGCGCGACAGACAGGGTGGTCATGAACACTGAAGCTTTCTTT.

This clonotype was counted many times. The chain links TRBV30 to TRBJ1-2, with no clear D. This CDR3 is built from 14 residues. The ends were cut back, 3 bases at V and 4 bases at J, with 15 bases in the middle. Per the germline V gene, CDR1 is GTSNPN and CDR2 is SVGIG (reference sequence). The CDR3 loop reads CAWRQVPVSYGYTF. The CDR3 DNA follows: TGTGCCTGGAGGCAAGTGCCAGTCTCCTATGGCTACACCTTC. Combining the CDR3 with reference TRBV30 and TRBJ1-2 gives the whole variable domain SQTIHQWPATLVQPVGSPLSLECTVEGTSNPNLYWYRQAAGRGLQLLFYSVGIGQISSEVPQNLSASRPQDRQFILSSKKLLLSDSGFYLCAWRQVPVSYGYTFGSGTRLTVV.

This clonotype has at least ten counts. The rearrangement uses TRBV20-1 and TRBJ1-2; D gene unclear. V was trimmed by 1 base and J by 8 bases, leaving 11 bases between them. The germline gives CDR1 DFQATT, CDR2 SNEGSKA (reference sequence). The CDR3 has 12 residues. CDR3 nucleotide sequence: TGCAGTGCTAGAGTACAGACTGGAGGCTACACCTTC. The encoded protein is CSARVQTGGYTF.

This clonotype was observed at least ten times. V is TRBV12-3 or TRBV12-4 and J is TRBJ1-1; a possible D gene is TRBD1 (5 bases). The length of the CDR3 is 14 residues. V was shortened by 5 bases and J by 8 bases, with 18 bases between the two germline ends. The CDR3 loop is CASSPGTDGGEAFF. In nucleotides, the CDR3 is TGTGCCAGCAGTCCGGGGACGGATGGGGGAGAAGCTTTCTTT.

This clonotype was observed at least ten times. The chain recombines TRBV9 with TRBJ2-3; 7 nucleotides agree with TRBD1. This CDR3 region has 15 residues. Trimming removed 3 bases from V and 3 bases from J; junction bases left unmatched: 7. Germline-derived CDR1 and CDR2 are SGDLS and YYNGEE. The CDR3 nucleotides are TGTGCCAGCAGCGAGGGGGCGCGGACTACAGATACGCAGTATTTT. Amino acids: CASSEGARTTDTQYF.

This clonotype has a count of ten or more. The chain is built from TRBV7-3 and TRBJ2-1; D perhaps matches TRBD1 (7 bases). The CDR3 spans 15 residues. The V gene's germline CDR1 is SGHTA and CDR2 FQGTGA. V lost 5 bases and J 8 bases, leaving 19 bases between the germline ends. CDR3 amino acids: CASSHRRGRGDEQFF. In DNA form, the CDR3 reads TGTGCCAGCAGCCACCGGAGGGGGCGCGGGGATGAGCAGTTCTTC.

This clonotype was seen many times. The CDR3 sequence: CASSALIGSYEQYF. In DNA form, the CDR3 reads TGTGCCAGCAGCGCTTTGATCGGGAGCTACGAGCAGTACTTC. The chain recombines TRBV7-9 with TRBJ2-7; D is perhaps TRBD2 (6 bases). This CDR3 has 14 amino acids. Between the trimmed V and J ends, which lost 5 bases and 3 bases, there was a span of 14 bases. Germline loops: CDR1 SEHNR, CDR2 FQNEAQ (reference sequence).

This clonotype has at least ten counts. The chain has TRBV4-3 and TRBJ1-4, with D tentatively TRBD1 (5 bases). Trimming removed 4 bases from V and 3 bases from J, with 18 bases in between. In germline, CDR1 is LGHNA, CDR2 YSLEER. The CDR3 is 17 amino acids. CDR3 DNA sequence: TGCGCCAGCAGCCTCTCCTTGACTCAACAGGCTAATGAAAAACTGTTTTTT. Protein: CASSLSLTQQANEKLFF.

This clonotype has at least ten counts. V is TRBV7-2 and J is TRBJ2-1; D is uncertain. V lost 5 bases and J lost 7, with 12 bases in between. The CDR3 consists of 13 residues. Per germline, CDR1 SGHTA and CDR2 FQGNSA. The CDR3 DNA sequence: TGTGCCAGCAGCCCCAACTATATGAATGAGCAGTTCTTC. Its protein is CASSPNYMNEQFF.

This clonotype was detected ten times or more. The V and J genes are TRBV20-1 and TRBJ2-1, with TRBD2 matching 11 bases. This CDR3 has 14 amino acids. Looked up from germline, CDR1 is DFQATT and CDR2 is SNEGSKA (reference sequence). The CDR3 spells CRILAGDDYNEQFF. The DNA of the CDR3 is TGCAGAATACTAGCGGGAGATGACTACAATGAGCAGTTCTTC.

This clonotype was picked up many times. The gene calls are TRBV29-1 and TRBJ2-7, with D possibly matching TRBD2 (6 bases). The CDR3 length is 12 residues. V shed 0 bases and J shed 3 bases, with 6 bases lying between them. Germline V CDR1 and CDR2: SQVTM, ANQGSEA. The CDR3 is CSVEEGGYEQYF. DNA of the CDR3: TGCAGCGTTGAAGAGGGGGGCTACGAGCAGTACTTC.

This clonotype was observed at least ten times. The V call is TRBV5-1, the J call TRBJ1-4; D may be TRBD1 (5 bases). The CDR3 consists of 15 residues. Trimming stripped 4 bases from V and 3 bases from J, with 13 bases between. Per the germline V gene, CDR1 is SGHRS and CDR2 is YFSETQ. CDR3 sequence reads: CASSTWGQANEKLFF. CDR3 in DNA: TGCGCCAGCAGCACCTGGGGCCAGGCTAATGAAAAACTGTTTTTT.

This clonotype was found many times. The rearrangement uses TRBV7-2 and TRBJ2-3, with a possible D match to TRBD2 (5 bases). V lost 4 bases and J lost 0, with 5 bases in between. CDR3 length: 13 amino acids. Germline V gene data show CDR1 as SGHTA and CDR2 as FQGNSA. Written as DNA, the CDR3 is TGTGCCAGCAGCTCGGGGAGCACAGATACGCAGTATTTT. Its translation: CASSSGSTDTQYF.

The V gene is TRBV6-2 or TRBV6-3, the J gene TRBJ2-1; TRBD2 agrees at 7 bases. CDR3 length: 17 amino acids. Trimming at V came to 5 bases and at J to 2 bases, leaving 12 bases not matched to a gene. Per germline, CDR1 MNHEY and CDR2 SVGEGT. The CDR3: CASSLPRVGRAYNEQFF. CDR3 nucleotide sequence: TGTGCCAGCAGTCTACCCCGGGTTGGGAGGGCCTACAATGAGCAGTTCTTC.

The sample holds a few counts of this clonotype. J is TRBJ1-1 and V is TRBV6-1; no clear D gene. CDR3 length: 13 residues. V lost 6 bases and J lost 4, with 12 bases in between. Germline V gives CDR1 MNHNS, CDR2 SASEGT. DNA for the CDR3: TGTGCCAGCAGAACTAGAGGTGGCACTGAAGCTTTCTTT. Its protein is CASRTRGGTEAFF.

The chain combines TRBV7-2 with TRBJ1-5; D perhaps matches TRBD1 (5 bases). Germline CDR1 reads SGHTA; CDR2 reads FQGNSA. This CDR3 region has 14 residues. The V end lost 2 bases, the J end lost 5 bases, and 10 bases lay between the germline ends. The chain's CDR3 is CASSLSPGYQPQHF. Written as DNA, the CDR3 is TGTGCCAGCAGCTTATCTCCAGGGTATCAGCCCCAGCATTTT. The whole variable domain, remainder taken from reference TRBV7-2 and TRBJ1-5, is GAGVSQSPSNKVTEKGKDVELRCDPISGHTALYWYRQSLGQGLEFLIYFQGNSAPDKSGLPSDRFSAERTGGSVSTLTIQRTQQEDSAVYLCASSLSPGYQPQHFGDGTRLSIL.

This clonotype was found many times. The rearrangement links TRBV29-1 to TRBJ2-7, with TRBD1 identical over 11 bases. Germline values: CDR1 SQVTM, CDR2 ANQGSEA. Trimming cost V 3 bases and J 5 bases; bases outside gene matches: 6. This CDR3 spans 14 amino acids. CDR3 bases: TGCAGCGTTGATGAGGGGACAGGGGGAGACGAGCAGTACTTC. Residues: CSVDEGTGGDEQYF.

This clonotype was picked up many times. The chain has TRBV5-1 and TRBJ2-1, with D maybe TRBD2 (6 bases). The V end was cut by 2 bases, the J end by 4 bases, with 28 bases between. The germline V gene encodes CDR1 SGHRS and CDR2 YFSETQ. CDR3 length: 20 amino acids. The CDR3 DNA reads as TGCGCCAGCAGCTTAAATCTGCCTAGCGCTACGAGGGCCCTTTACAATGAGCAGTTCTTC. Translation: CASSLNLPSATRALYNEQFF. Supplemented by reference TRBV5-1 and TRBJ2-1, the full variable domain reads KAGVTQTPRYLIKTRGQQVTLSCSPISGHRSVSWYQQTPGQGLQFLFEYFSETQRNKGNFPGRFSGRQFSNSRSEMNVSTLELGDSALYLCASSLNLPSATRALYNEQFFGPGTRLTVL.

This clonotype was picked up many times. This sequence joins TRBV27 and TRBJ1-1, with a possible D match to TRBD1 (6 bases). The V gene lost 6 bases and the J gene lost 3 bases, with 11 bases spanning the gap. The CDR3 contains 13 residues. Germline assignment: CDR1 MNHEY and CDR2 SMNVEV (reference sequence). CDR3 nucleotides: TGTGCCAGCAGACAGGGATACCACACTGAAGCTTTCTTT. This encodes CASRQGYHTEAFF.

This clonotype was detected ten times or more. V and J are TRBV3-1 and TRBJ2-1; TRBD1 agrees at 9 bases. Per the germline V gene, CDR1 is LGHDT and CDR2 is YNNKEL (reference sequence). The CDR3 extends over 16 amino acids. J lost 7 bases, V lost 4 bases, and 11 bases had no gene match. CDR3 DNA sequence: TGTGCCAGCAGCCCGTCCCGGGACAGGGTATGGAATGAGCAGTTCTTC. Its translation is CASSPSRDRVWNEQFF.

In this sample, this clonotype turned up many times. V usage is TRBV11-2 and J usage is TRBJ1-4; no reliable D call. Germline-derived CDR1 and CDR2 are SGHAT and FQNNGV. CDR3 length: 15 amino acids. Trimming cost V 10 bases and J 2 bases, with 17 bases left between them. CDR3 coding DNA: TGTGCCACCCGGACGGCAATGGAGACTAATGAAAAACTGTTTTTT. It specifies CATRTAMETNEKLFF.

This clonotype was seen repeatedly, ten times or more. V and J are TRBV12-3 or TRBV12-4 and TRBJ2-1; 10 bases align to TRBD2. The V segment lost 1 base and the J segment 6 bases; nucleotides outside the gene matches: 6. The length of the CDR3 is 16 residues. Here the CDR3 DNA reads TGTGCCAGCAGTTTAGATCTAGCGGGAGTACCCAATGAGCAGTTCTTC. It translates to CASSLDLAGVPNEQFF.

This clonotype was observed at least ten times. The CDR3 DNA follows: TGCGCCAGCAGCCAAAGCAGCTCCGTTAGGGGAGACCTGACTTTC. Its translation: CASSQSSSVRGDLTF. The genes are TRBV4-3 and TRBJ2-6; D possibly uses TRBD1 or TRBD2 (5 bases each). Germline V gene sequence: CDR1 LGHNA, CDR2 YSLEER. Between the trimmed V and J ends, which lost 2 bases and 15 bases, there was a span of 20 bases. The CDR3 runs to 15 residues.